This T cell receptor beta chain was captured in a study of metastatic and nonmetastatic thyroid tumors. For the study at large: Blood and tumor or nodule tissue repertoires from malignant and benign thyroid patients were compared. Points from the study as a whole: Reported TCR beta diversity, measured in blood and tumor, was significantly higher for malignant thyroid tumors than for benign nodules.

Patients underwent thyroid surgery, and none had received any treatment before it. This clone has a count of ten or more. Its antigen is not known. As handled by the study authors: The study built a papillary thyroid cancer distant-metastasis classifier from CDR3 differences across clinicopathological groups. MiXCR was used by TCRdb to re-call the PCR reads. The authors' filters were not applied to this entry. The sample lists 21,000 or so clones, about a sixth occurring once. Trimming at V came to 7 bases and at J to 0 bases, leaving 12 bases not matched to a gene. This CDR3 comprises 17 residues. The clonotype comes from a female donor with papillary thyroid cancer or a benign thyroid nodule (not recorded which). Some clones in this sample may be carry-over from other donors' samples. Sequences were obtained from blood. The chain links TRBV12-3 or TRBV12-4 to TRBJ2-1; TRBD2 agrees at 7 bases. This chain's CDR3 is CASTYQPGLSSYNEQFF. In DNA form, the CDR3 reads TGTGCCAGCACCTATCAGCCGGGACTAAGCTCCTACAATGAGCAGTTCTTC.